The 7 T cell receptor beta chains presented below share a single source sample, sequenced in a study of T cells in Graves' hyperthyroidism and ophthalmopathy. From RNA transcripts, TCR beta CDR3 regions were amplified. The HTBI set primed first-round TCR CDR3 RT-PCR. TCRdb independently ran MiXCR on the multiplex PCR reads; one entry per CDR3 protein. This table has hundreds of thousands of distinct CDR3 sequences, approximately 25% appearing once. The sequencing input was blood. The receptors were gathered from a woman under 40 with Graves' ophthalmopathy.

The chain joins TRBV29-1 to TRBJ1-5; D gene unclear. The CDR3 loop spans 12 amino acids. CDR1 SQVTM and CDR2 ANQGSEA come from the germline V gene. With 5 bases removed from V and 11 bases from J, the gap between germline ends came to 16 bases. CDR3 protein: CSVWGKGESQHF. The DNA of the CDR3 is TGCAGCGTTTGGGGAAAAGGTGAGTCCCAGCATTTT.

The table lists this clonotype with many counts. The V gene is TRBV19, the J gene TRBJ2-2; D possibly uses TRBD1 or TRBD2 (6 bases each). The CDR3 has 16 residues. CDR1 LNHDA and CDR2 SQIVND come from the germline V gene (reference sequence). V was trimmed by 8 bases and J by 5 bases, leaving 21 bases between them. CDR3 protein: CASGQGPSRGTGELFF. As DNA, the CDR3 is TGTGCCAGTGGGCAGGGGCCCAGCCGGGGGACCGGGGAGCTGTTTTTT.

In this sample, this clonotype turned up many times. CDR3 sequence: CASSRTGNSYEQYF. The CDR3 nucleotides read TGCGCCAGCAGCCGGACAGGAAACTCCTACGAGCAGTACTTC. This chain links TRBV5-1 with TRBJ2-7; 7 bases are a match to TRBD1. V gave up 4 bases and J gave up 0 bases; unmatched junction bases: 4. This CDR3 comprises 14 residues. Per the germline V gene, CDR1 is SGHRS and CDR2 is YFSETQ.

The genes are TRBV4-1 and TRBJ1-2, with D perhaps matching TRBD1 (6 bases). Germline assignment: CDR1 MGHRA and CDR2 YSYEKL. Trimming removed 1 base at V and 4 bases at J, with 19 bases between. CDR3 length: 17 residues. The CDR3 DNA sequence: TGCGCCAGCAGCCAAGTTCGGGGTCGGCAGGACAGCTATGGCTACACCTTC. Translated, it gives CASSQVRGRQDSYGYTF.

This clonotype was counted many times. This chain joins TRBV30 and TRBJ2-5; no firm D call. Germline V CDR1 and CDR2: GTSNPN, SVGIG (reference sequence). Trimming stripped 2 bases from V and 2 bases from J, with 15 bases between. The CDR3 extends over 15 amino acids. CDR3 region: CAWSNRVSQQETQYF. The CDR3 region has the DNA TGTGCCTGGAGTAACCGGGTTAGTCAGCAAGAGACCCAGTACTTC.

This clonotype was observed at least ten times. The chain links TRBV20-1 to TRBJ1-1; 7 bases map to TRBD1. The CDR3 consists of 14 residues. V was pared by 3 bases and J by 3 bases, with 7 bases of the junction left unmatched. CDR1 and CDR2 (germline): DFQATT, SNEGSKA (reference sequence). The CDR3 reads CSARKGGADTEAFF. CDR3 coding DNA: TGCAGTGCTAGGAAAGGGGGCGCGGACACTGAAGCTTTCTTT.

This clonotype has ten or more counts. The gene calls are TRBV20-1 and TRBJ1-5, with D possibly matching TRBD1 (6 bases). Germline CDR1 reads DFQATT; CDR2 reads SNEGSKA (reference sequence). The V end was cut by 7 bases, the J end by 5 bases, with 27 bases between. CDR3 length equals 17 residues. The CDR3 sequence is CSVYRSQGVVSDQPQHF. CDR3 nucleotides: TGCAGTGTTTATCGTTCACAGGGAGTTGTAAGCGATCAGCCCCAGCATTTT.